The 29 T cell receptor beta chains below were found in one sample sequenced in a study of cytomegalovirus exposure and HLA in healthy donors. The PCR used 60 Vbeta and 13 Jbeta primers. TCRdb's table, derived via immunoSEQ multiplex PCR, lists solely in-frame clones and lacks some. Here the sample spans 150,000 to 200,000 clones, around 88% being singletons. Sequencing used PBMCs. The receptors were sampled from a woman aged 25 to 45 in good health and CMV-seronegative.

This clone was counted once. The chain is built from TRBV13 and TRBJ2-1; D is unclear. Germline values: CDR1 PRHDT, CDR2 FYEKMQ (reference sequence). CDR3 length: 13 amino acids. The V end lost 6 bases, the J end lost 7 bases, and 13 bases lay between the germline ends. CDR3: CASRKATSNEQFF. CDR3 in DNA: TGTGCCAGCAGGAAGGCGACATCGAATGAGCAGTTCTTC. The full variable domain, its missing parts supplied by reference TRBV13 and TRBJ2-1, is AAGVIQSPRHLIKEKRETATLKCYPIPRHDTVYWYQQGPGQDPQFLISFYEKMQSDKGSIPDRFSAQQFSDYHSELNMSSLELGDSALYFCASRKATSNEQFFGPGTRLTVL.

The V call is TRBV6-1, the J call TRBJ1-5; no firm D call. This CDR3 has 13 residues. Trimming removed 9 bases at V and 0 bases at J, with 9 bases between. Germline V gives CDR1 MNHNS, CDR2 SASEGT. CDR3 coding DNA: TGTGCCAGTACTCAGGATAGCAATCAGCCCCAGCATTTT. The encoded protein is CASTQDSNQPQHF.

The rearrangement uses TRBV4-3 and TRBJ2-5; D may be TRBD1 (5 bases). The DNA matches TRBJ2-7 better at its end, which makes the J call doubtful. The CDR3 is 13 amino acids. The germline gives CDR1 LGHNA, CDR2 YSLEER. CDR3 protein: CASSPSGSYEQYF. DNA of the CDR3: TGCGCCAGCAGCCCCTCAGGGTCCTACGAGCAGTACTTC.

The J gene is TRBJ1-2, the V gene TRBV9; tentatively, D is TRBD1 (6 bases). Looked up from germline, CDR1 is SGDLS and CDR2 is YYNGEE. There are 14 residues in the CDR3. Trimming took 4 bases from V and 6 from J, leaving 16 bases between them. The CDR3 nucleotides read TGTGCCAGCAGCCCTAGGGGGGGACGGCATGGCTACACCTTC. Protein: CASSPRGGRHGYTF.

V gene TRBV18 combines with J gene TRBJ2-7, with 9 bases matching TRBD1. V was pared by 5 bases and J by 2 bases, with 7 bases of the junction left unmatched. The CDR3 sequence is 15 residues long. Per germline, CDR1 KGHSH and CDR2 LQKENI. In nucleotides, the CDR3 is TGTGCCAGCTCAAAGGGACAGGGTGGACCCTACGAGCAGTACTTC. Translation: CASSKGQGGPYEQYF.

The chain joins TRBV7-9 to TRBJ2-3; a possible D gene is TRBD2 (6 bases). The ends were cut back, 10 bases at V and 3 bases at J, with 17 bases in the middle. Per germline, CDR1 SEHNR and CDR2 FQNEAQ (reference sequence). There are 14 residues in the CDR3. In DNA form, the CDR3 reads TGTGCCACGGGACTTTCGGTGAGGACAGATACGCAGTATTTT. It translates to CATGLSVRTDTQYF.

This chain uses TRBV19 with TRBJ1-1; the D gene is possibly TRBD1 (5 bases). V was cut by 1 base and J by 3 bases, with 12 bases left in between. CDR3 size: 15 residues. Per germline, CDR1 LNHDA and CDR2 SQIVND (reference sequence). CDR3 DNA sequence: TGTGCCAGTAGTATAGTCCTTGACAGTTACACTGAAGCTTTCTTT. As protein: CASSIVLDSYTEAFF.

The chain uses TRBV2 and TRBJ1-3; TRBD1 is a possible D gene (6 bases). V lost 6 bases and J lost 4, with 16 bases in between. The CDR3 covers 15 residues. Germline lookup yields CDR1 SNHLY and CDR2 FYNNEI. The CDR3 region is CASRRGGAPGNTIYF. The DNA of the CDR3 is TGTGCCAGCAGGAGGGGGGGGGCGCCCGGAAACACCATATATTTT.

The CDR3 DNA reads TGTGCCAGCAGCCTCAAGCGGGGGGGCCGGCCCGGGGAGCTGTTTTTT. Its translation: CASSLKRGGRPGELFF. The chain carries TRBV14 and TRBJ2-2, with 10 bases that match TRBD2. There are 16 residues in the CDR3. The V segment lost 4 bases and the J segment 6 bases; nucleotides outside the gene matches: 8. Germline assignment: CDR1 SGHDN and CDR2 FVKESK.

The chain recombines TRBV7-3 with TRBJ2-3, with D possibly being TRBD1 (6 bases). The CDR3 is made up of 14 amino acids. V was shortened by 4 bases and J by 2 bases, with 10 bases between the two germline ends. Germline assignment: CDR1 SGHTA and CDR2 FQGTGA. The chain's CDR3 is CASSSGTITDTQYF. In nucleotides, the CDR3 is TGTGCCAGCAGCTCCGGGACAATCACAGATACGCAGTATTTT.

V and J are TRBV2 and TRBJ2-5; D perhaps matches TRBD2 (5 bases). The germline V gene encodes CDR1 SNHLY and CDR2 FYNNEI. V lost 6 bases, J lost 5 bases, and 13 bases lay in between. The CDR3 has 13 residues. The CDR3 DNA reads TGTGCCAGCAGCGACTACTCCAGGGAGACCCAGTACTTC. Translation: CASSDYSRETQYF.

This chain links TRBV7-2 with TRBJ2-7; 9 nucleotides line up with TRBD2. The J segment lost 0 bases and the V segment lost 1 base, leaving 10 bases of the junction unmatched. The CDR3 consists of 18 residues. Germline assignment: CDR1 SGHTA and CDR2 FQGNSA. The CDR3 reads CASSLVAKPSGVSYEQYF. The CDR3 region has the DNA TGTGCCAGCAGCTTAGTAGCCAAACCTAGCGGGGTCTCCTACGAGCAGTACTTC.

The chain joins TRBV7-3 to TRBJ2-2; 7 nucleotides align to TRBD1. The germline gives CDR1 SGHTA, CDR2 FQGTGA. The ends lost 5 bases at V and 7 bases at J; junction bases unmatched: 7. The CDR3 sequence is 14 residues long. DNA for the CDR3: TGTGCCAGCAGCCGTAGGGGGCGAGACGGGGAGCTGTTTTTT. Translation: CASSRRGRDGELFF.

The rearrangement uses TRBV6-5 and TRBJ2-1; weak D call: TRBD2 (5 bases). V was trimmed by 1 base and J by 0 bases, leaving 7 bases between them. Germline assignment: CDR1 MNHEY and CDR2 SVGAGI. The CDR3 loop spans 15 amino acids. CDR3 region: CASSYLGSSYNEQFF. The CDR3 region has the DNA TGTGCCAGCAGTTACTTGGGGAGCTCCTACAATGAGCAGTTCTTC.

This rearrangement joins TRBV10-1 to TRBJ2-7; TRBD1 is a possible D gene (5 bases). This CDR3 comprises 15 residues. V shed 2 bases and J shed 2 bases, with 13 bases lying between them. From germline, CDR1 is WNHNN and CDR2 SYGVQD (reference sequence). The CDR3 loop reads CASSESSDRAYEQYF. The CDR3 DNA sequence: TGCGCCAGCAGTGAGAGTTCCGACAGAGCCTACGAGCAGTACTTC.

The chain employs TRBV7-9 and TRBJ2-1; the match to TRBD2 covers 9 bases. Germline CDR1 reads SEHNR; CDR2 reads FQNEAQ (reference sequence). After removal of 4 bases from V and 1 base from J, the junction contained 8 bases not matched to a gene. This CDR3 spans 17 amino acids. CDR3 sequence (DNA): TGTGCCAGCAGCTCCGGACTAGCGAGGGCTTCCTACAATGAGCAGTTCTTC. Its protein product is CASSSGLARASYNEQFF. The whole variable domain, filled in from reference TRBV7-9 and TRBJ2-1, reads DTGVSQNPRHKITKRGQNVTFRCDPISEHNRLYWYRQTLGQGPEFLTYFQNEAQLEKSRLLSDRFSAERPKGSFSTLEIQRTEQGDSAMYLCASSSGLARASYNEQFFGPGTRLTVL.

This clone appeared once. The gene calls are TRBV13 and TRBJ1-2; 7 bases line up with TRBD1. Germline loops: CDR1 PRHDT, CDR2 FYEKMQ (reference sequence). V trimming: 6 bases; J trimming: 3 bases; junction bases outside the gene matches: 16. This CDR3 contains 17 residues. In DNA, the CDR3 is TGTGCCAGCAGGCTCGGACAGGTCTTCACCGCCGACTATGGCTACACCTTC. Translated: CASRLGQVFTADYGYTF.

The CDR3 is CASSLGQVDEQFF. DNA for the CDR3: TGTGCCAGTAGTCTAGGACAGGTCGATGAGCAGTTCTTC. The chain carries TRBV19 and TRBJ2-1; 7 bases are shared with TRBD1. CDR1 and CDR2 (germline): LNHDA, SQIVND (reference sequence). Trimming at V came to 5 bases and at J to 8 bases, leaving 6 bases not matched to a gene. The CDR3 has 13 residues.

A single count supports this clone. This CDR3 reads CASSVEGLSYNEQFF. The CDR3 nucleotides read TGTGCCAGCAGCGTAGAGGGACTCTCCTACAATGAGCAGTTCTTC. The chain recombines TRBV9 with TRBJ2-1; D might be TRBD2 (6 bases). V lost 0 bases to trimming and J lost 0 bases, with 7 bases between them. In germline, CDR1 is SGDLS, CDR2 YYNGEE. The CDR3 extends over 15 amino acids.

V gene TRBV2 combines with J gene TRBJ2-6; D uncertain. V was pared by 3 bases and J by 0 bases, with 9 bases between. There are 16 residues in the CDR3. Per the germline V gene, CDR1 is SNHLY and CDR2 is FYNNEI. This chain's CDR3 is CASSDRKNSGANVLTF. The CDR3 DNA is TGTGCCAGCAGTGACAGGAAAAACTCTGGGGCCAACGTCCTGACTTTC.

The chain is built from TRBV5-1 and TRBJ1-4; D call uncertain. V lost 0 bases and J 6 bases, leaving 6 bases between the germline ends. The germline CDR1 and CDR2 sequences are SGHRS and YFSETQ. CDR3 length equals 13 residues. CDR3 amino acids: CASSLGQDEKLFF. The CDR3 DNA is TGCGCCAGCAGCTTGGGGCAGGATGAAAAACTGTTTTTT.

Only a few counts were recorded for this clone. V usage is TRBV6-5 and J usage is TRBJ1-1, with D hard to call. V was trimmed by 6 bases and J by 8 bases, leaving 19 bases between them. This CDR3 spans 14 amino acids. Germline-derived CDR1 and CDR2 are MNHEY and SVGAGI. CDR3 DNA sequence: TGTGCCAGCAGAGCAGAGGCAGAGAGTACCGAAGCTTTCTTT. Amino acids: CASRAEAESTEAFF.

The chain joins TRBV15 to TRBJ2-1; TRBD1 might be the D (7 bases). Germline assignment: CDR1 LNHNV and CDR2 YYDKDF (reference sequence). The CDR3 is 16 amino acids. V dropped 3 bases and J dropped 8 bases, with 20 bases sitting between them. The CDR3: CATSSARGRGAYEQFF. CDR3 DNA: TGTGCCACCAGCAGTGCCCGCGGCAGGGGGGCCTATGAGCAGTTCTTC. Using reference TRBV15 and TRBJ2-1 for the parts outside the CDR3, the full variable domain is DAMVIQNPRYQVTQFGKPVTLSCSQTLNHNVMYWYQQKSSQAPKLLFHYYDKDFNNEADTPDNFQSRRPNTSFCFLDIRSPGLGDTAMYLCATSSARGRGAYEQFFGPGTRLTVL.

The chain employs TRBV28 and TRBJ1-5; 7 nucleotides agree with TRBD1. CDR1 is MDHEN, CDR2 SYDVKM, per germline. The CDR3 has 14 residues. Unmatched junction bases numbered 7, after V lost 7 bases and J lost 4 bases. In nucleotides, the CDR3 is TGTGCCAGCACCCAACAGGGACAGAATCAGCCCCAGCATTTT. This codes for CASTQQGQNQPQHF.

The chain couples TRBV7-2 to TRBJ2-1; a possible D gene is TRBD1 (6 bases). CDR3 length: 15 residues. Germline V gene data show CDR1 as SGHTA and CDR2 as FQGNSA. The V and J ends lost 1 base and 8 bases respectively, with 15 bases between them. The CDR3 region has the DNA TGTGCCAGCAGCTTAGGGGGGCCCGGGGCGGATGAGCAGTTCTTC. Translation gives CASSLGGPGADEQFF.

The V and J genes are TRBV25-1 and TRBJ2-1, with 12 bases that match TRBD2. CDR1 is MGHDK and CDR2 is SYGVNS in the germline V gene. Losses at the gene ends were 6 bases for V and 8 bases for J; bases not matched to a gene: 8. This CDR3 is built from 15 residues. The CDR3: CASSGLAGWEDEQFF. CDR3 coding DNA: TGTGCCAGCAGCGGACTAGCGGGATGGGAGGATGAGCAGTTCTTC.

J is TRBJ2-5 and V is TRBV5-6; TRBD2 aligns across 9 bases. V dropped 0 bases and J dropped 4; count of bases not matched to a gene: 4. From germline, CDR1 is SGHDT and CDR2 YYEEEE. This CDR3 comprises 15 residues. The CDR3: CASSLVSGSRETQYF. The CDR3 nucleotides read TGTGCCAGCAGCTTGGTTAGCGGGAGCAGAGAGACCCAGTACTTC.

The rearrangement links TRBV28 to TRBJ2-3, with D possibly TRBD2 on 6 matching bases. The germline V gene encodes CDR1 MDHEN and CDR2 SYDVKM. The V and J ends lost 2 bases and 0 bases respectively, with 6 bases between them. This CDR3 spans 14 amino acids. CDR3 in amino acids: CASSLGGSTDTQYF. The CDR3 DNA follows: TGTGCCAGCAGTTTAGGGGGGAGCACAGATACGCAGTATTTT.

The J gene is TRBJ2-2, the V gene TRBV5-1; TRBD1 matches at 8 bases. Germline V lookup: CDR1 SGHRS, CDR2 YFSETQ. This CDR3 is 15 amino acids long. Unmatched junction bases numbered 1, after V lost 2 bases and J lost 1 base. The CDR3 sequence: CASSLTGGNTGELFF. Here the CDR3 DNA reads TGCGCCAGCAGCTTAACAGGGGGGAACACCGGGGAGCTGTTTTTT. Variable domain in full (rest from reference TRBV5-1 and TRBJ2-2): KAGVTQTPRYLIKTRGQQVTLSCSPISGHRSVSWYQQTPGQGLQFLFEYFSETQRNKGNFPGRFSGRQFSNSRSEMNVSTLELGDSALYLCASSLTGGNTGELFFGEGSRLTVL.